This T cell receptor (beta chain) derives from a study of blood T cell repertoires in COVID-19 (dated by TCRdb to the early 2020s). With respect to the entire study: ImmuneRACE Cohort 3 recovered participants were defined by two consecutive negative NP/OP PCR tests, healthcare professional clearance, or symptom resolution. The collaborator samples originated in the United States, Italy and Spain and spanned the acute and convalescent phases of COVID-19. The prospective study material was composed of cDNA or gDNA derived from T cells, B-cell-depleted T cells, or PBMCs. Subjects who had been exposed to COVID-19, were actively infected with it, or had recovered from it provided the deeply sampled blood TCRbeta repertoires that made up the dataset. The repertoires were released in a freely available public database intended as a resource for research on the immune response to SARS-CoV-2. The samples were drawn from two sources: the first 160 participants of the ongoing ImmuneRACE study, and 1,254 subjects contributed by 6 global collaborators. Sample metadata almost always included a de-identified subject ID, COVID-19 status, age in years and sex. Where HLA class I and class II types were available, the types were taken from metadata supplied by the sample provider, not from assay-based typing. The investigation overall reported the following: The quantity of clinical and demographic metadata differed by source and by participant and was supplied without curation.

TCRbeta CDR3 regions were amplified from genomic DNA by means of the immunoSEQ Assay, a bias-controlled multiplex PCR. The published analysis was carried out like this. Nucleated cell counts per sample were estimated from amplification of reference gene primers within the assay. To quantify the absolute abundance of each unique TCRbeta CDR3 rearrangement, sequence reads were collapsed and filtered. Productive Simpson clonality was computed per sample as the square root of Simpson's diversity index over productive rearrangements. Not all clones reach the TCRdb copy of this immuneACCESS table, which keeps in-frame sequences only. Checked studies attribute under half of the gap to unresolved V genes and leave the rest unexplained. V, J and clone size derive from that table, while D and trimming were established from the DNA sequence. This sample comprises about 170,000 clones, around 80% of them detected only once. The ten largest clones capture roughly 19% of the sample.

Participants in the prospective study were aged about 18 to 90 years, lived in about two dozen United States geographic areas, and enrolled through a virtual design. Cohort assignment in the prospective study relied on participant-reported clinical history from a screening survey and a study questionnaire. Each participant in the prospective study had whole blood, serum and a nasopharyngeal or oropharyngeal swab collected by mobile phlebotomists. Over a 2-month period, participants in the prospective study had the option of providing additional blood draws and questionnaires. Before DNA extraction, prospective study blood samples were shipped either frozen or at room temperature. Between the V and J ends, shortened by 0 bases and 4 bases respectively, the junction contains 9 bases. Taken from cysteine to phenylalanine, the CDR3 has 14 residues. Of the read, only the CDR3 DNA is kept; its 42 bases are in frame from base 1. The CDR1 and CDR2 encoded by the germline V gene (reference sequence) are LNHNV and YYDKDF.

In this sample, this clone turned up once. It has no known antigen specificity. No much larger clonotype is one base removed from it; base qualities were not supplied. The chain joins TRBV15 to TRBJ1-2; a confident D gene designation cannot be given. The TCR was taken from a woman in her 70s in a cohort exposed to, infected with or recovered from COVID-19 (not recorded which). Sample: PBMCs or T cells enriched from blood (not recorded which). The CDR3 corresponds to CATSREGATYGYTF. The nucleotides are TGTGCCACCAGCAGAGAAGGAGCCACCTATGGCTACACCTTC.